Included here is one T cell receptor (beta chain) sequence, with context. This CDR3 region has 15 residues. The germline CDR1 and CDR2 sequences are MNHEY and SMNVEV (reference sequence). With 7 bases clipped from V and 2 bases from J, the junction kept 10 bases outside the gene matches. This sample was taken from a study of blood T cell repertoires in COVID-19. Study-level background: The study drew acute and convalescent COVID-19 samples from the United States, Italy and Spain.

Produced via immunoSEQ multiplex PCR; TCRdb's table is partial and in-frame only. The table lists a few hundred thousand clones, 81% of them singletons. The genes are TRBV27 and TRBJ2-5; TRBD1 matches at 7 bases. The sequencing sample was made of PBMCs or T cells enriched from blood (not recorded which). This receptor was identified in a man aged 40-49 years who had recovered from COVID-19. For the CDR3, the DNA is TGTGCCAGCACCCGACTGGGGACAGAACAAGAGACCCAGTACTTC. This codes for CASTRLGTEQETQYF.